The clone carrying this TCR beta chain was observed a single time. Its antigen is unidentified. The sample comes from a study of Graves' ophthalmopathy and Graves' hyperthyroidism. General study findings and limits: In blood appeared most of the expanded thyroid clonotypes whose frequency exceeded 0.001.

The TCR beta CDR3 regions underwent amplification from RNA transcripts. HTBI primers were employed in first-round RT-PCR, then a second-round multiplex PCR followed. TCRdb ran MiXCR on the multiplex PCR reads and lists one entry per CDR3 protein. This table holds 200,000 to 250,000 distinct CDR3 sequences, about 32% found once. The CDR3 runs to 19 residues. V lost 6 bases and J lost 1; bases outside the gene matches: 11. Sequenced sample: peripheral blood. The sequence was obtained from a man aged 50-60 years with Graves' ophthalmopathy. This chain links TRBV12-3 or TRBV12-4 with TRBJ2-4; 14 bases agree with TRBD2. The CDR3 nucleotides read TGTGCCAGCAGCTCCCCGGGACTAGCGGGAGAGAGGGCCAAAAACATTCAGTACTTC. The encoded protein is CASSSPGLAGERAKNIQYF.